Below, one T cell receptor beta chain is given with its context. Enrollment of patients from Seattle took place during active infection, with longitudinal follow-up. The CDR3 has 14 residues. Germline assignment: CDR1 MNHEY and CDR2 SVGAGI. The V end lost 10 bases, the J end lost 4 bases, and 19 bases lay between the germline ends. Repertoires were generated with immunoSEQ multiplex PCR, while TCRdb's copy carries only in-frame clones and drops some. The repertoire holds 250,000 to 400,000 clones, with 90% as singletons. The data were obtained in a study of blood T cell repertoires in COVID-19. Background on the study: COVID-19 samples, acute and convalescent, were from the United States, Italy and Spain. Sources were T cells, B-cell-depleted T cells, or PBMCs; the material itself was cDNA or gDNA.

The receptor comes from a woman aged 25 to 45 with COVID-19, enrolled during active disease. The rearrangement uses TRBV6-5 and TRBJ1-2; D perhaps matches TRBD1 (6 bases). Material for sequencing was peripheral blood. The CDR3 sequence: CATLGGGHVYGYTF. The CDR3 DNA is TGTGCCACCCTCGGGGGGGGGCATGTCTATGGCTACACCTTC.